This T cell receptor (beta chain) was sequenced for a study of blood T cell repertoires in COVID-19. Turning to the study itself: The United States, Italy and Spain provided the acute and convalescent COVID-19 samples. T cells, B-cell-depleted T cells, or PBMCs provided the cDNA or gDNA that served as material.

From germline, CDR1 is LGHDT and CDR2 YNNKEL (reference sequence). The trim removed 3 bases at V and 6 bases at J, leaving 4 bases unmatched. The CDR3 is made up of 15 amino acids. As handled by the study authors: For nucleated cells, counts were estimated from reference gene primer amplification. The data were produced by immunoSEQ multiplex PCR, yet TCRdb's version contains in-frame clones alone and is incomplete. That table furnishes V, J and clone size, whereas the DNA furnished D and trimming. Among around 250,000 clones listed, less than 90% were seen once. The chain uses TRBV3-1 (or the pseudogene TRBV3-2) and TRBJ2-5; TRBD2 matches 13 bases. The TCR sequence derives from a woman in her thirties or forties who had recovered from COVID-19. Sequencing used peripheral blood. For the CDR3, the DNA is TGTGCCAGCAGCCAGGGGACTAGCGGGGTTAAGACCCAGTACTTC. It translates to CASSQGTSGVKTQYF.